Listed here are 2 T cell receptor beta chains from one sample, sequenced in a study of patients and donors after allogeneic stem cell transplantation (dated by TCRdb to 2019 to 2021). Library creation used RT-PCR. This sample was sequenced with a NextSeq 550. TCRdb handled the public reads itself, with Q25 trimming in fastp and clone calling in MiXCR, and kept productive beta chains. For every CDR3 protein sequence, its rows merge into one entry that carries the most common genes and DNA. This sample holds some 11,000 distinct CDR3 sequences; around 27% were observed only once. 40% to 65% of the sample belongs to the ten largest clones. Specimen: blood, either unsorted or a sorted T cell fraction (not recorded which). These receptors all come from a human donor who was either an allogeneic HSCT recipient or a stem cell or donor lymphocyte infusion donor (not recorded which). It is not recorded whose cells these are; they may come from a transplant donor.

This clonotype is labeled as medium-sized (0.01 to 0.1%). The chain recombines TRBV12-3 or TRBV12-4 with TRBJ1-2, with TRBD1 matching 7 bases. CDR3 size: 14 residues. V dropped 0 bases and J dropped 4; count of bases not matched to a gene: 2. CDR3 in amino acids: CASSLATGSYGYTF. CDR3 DNA sequence: TGTGCCAGCAGTTTAGCGACAGGGAGCTATGGCTACACCTTC.

The chain combines TRBV12-3 or TRBV12-4 with TRBJ1-1; D gene uncertain. The CDR3 extends over 14 amino acids. Trimming took 0 bases from V and 1 from J, leaving 6 bases between them. CDR3: CASSLALTNTEAFF. In DNA, the CDR3 is TGTGCCAGCAGTTTAGCGCTGACGAACACTGAAGCTTTCTTT.